These 17 T cell receptor beta chains came from one sample sequenced in a study of blood T cells in healthy people across ages. A second roughly 6 to 12 cycle PCR used barcoded and J-beta primers. TCRdb redid the calling of the 5' RACE reads with MiXCR, one entry per CDR3 protein. Of about 570,000 distinct CDR3 sequences in the sample, roughly 28% were seen once. The sequencing input was blood. These receptors came from a woman in her 70s in good health.

The V gene is TRBV20-1, the J gene TRBJ1-1; D unclear. This CDR3 contains 14 residues. The V gene lost 4 bases and the J gene lost 3 bases, with 15 bases spanning the gap. CDR1 and CDR2 from the germline V gene are DFQATT and SNEGSKA (reference sequence). CDR3 in amino acids: CSAKREGGYTEAFF. In DNA, the CDR3 is TGCAGTGCTAAGCGCGAGGGCGGCTACACTGAAGCTTTCTTT.

The chain combines TRBV9 with TRBJ2-5; D perhaps matches TRBD2 (6 bases). The assigned J gene may be wrong: the sequence end matches TRBJ2-1 better. This CDR3 spans 15 amino acids. Germline V lookup: CDR1 SGDLS, CDR2 YYNGEE. The CDR3 is CASSVSGSEYNEQFF. CDR3 DNA sequence: TGTGCCAGCAGCGTAAGCGGGTCGGAATACAATGAGCAGTTCTTC.

The CDR3 protein is CSARPLSEGLEQFF. CDR3 sequence (DNA): TGCAGTGCTAGGCCCCTATCGGAGGGTCTTGAGCAGTTCTTC. This chain connects TRBV20-1 to TRBJ2-1; weak D call: TRBD2 (6 bases). Germline CDR1 is DFQATT and CDR2 is SNEGSKA (reference sequence). V dropped 3 bases and J dropped 9 bases, with 18 bases sitting between them. This CDR3 has 14 residues.

This chain links TRBV12-3 or TRBV12-4 with TRBJ1-2, with D possibly being TRBD1 (5 bases). The V gene lost 2 bases and the J gene lost 6 bases, with 10 bases spanning the gap. CDR3 length: 13 amino acids. The DNA for the CDR3 is TGTGCCAGCAGTTTATTCAGGGCGGATGGCTACACCTTC. This sequence encodes CASSLFRADGYTF.

A few counts support this clonotype. The V call is TRBV20-1, the J call TRBJ1-4, with D hard to call. CDR1 is DFQATT and CDR2 is SNEGSKA in the germline V gene (reference sequence). The CDR3 spans 12 residues. V shed 6 bases and J shed 4 bases, with 9 bases lying between them. The CDR3 sequence: CSASDGNEKLFF. In DNA, the CDR3 is TGCAGTGCCTCGGACGGTAATGAAAAACTGTTTTTT.

This clonotype was found many times. This rearrangement joins TRBV29-1 to TRBJ2-5, with no clear D. This CDR3 is built from 13 residues. Trimming stripped 3 bases from V and 9 bases from J, with 17 bases between. Per the germline V gene, CDR1 is SQVTM and CDR2 is ANQGSEA. Here the CDR3 reads CSVEASSTSSQYF. The CDR3 DNA is TGCAGCGTTGAGGCCAGCTCCACGAGCTCCCAGTACTTC.

This clonotype has just a few counts. The chain carries TRBV11-3 and TRBJ2-5; D possibly corresponds to TRBD1 (6 bases). The J call may not be correct, given that the DNA end is closer to TRBJ2-1. The CDR3 runs 14 residues. Germline CDR1 reads SGHNT; CDR2 reads YENEEA. CDR3 coding DNA: TGTGCCAGCAGCCCAACAGGGTTTTTCAATGAGCAGTTCTTC. Protein sequence: CASSPTGFFNEQFF.

In regard to this clonotype: A read error may be the cause here, since a much bigger clone is one base away. The DNA of the CDR3 is TGTGCCACACAAGGCAGGGGCGGGGAGCCGTTTTTT. It specifies CATQGRGGEPFF. The chain joins TRBV6-2 or TRBV6-3 to TRBJ2-2, with D possibly called TRBD1 or TRBD2 (6 bases each). Germline CDR1 is MNHEY and CDR2 is SVGEGT. The CDR3 runs to 12 residues.

This clonotype was observed a handful of times. Just one base apart from a much larger clone, this may be a read error. V gene TRBV5-1 combines with J gene TRBJ2-5; D remains unclear. Trimming took off 2 bases at V and 9 bases at J, with 14 bases between the two ends. The CDR3 sequence is 13 residues long. The germline gives CDR1 SGHRS, CDR2 YFSETQ. The CDR3, as DNA: TGCGCCAGCAGCTTCACCCCCGGCGAGGCCCAGTACTTC. Residues: CASSFTPGEAQYF.

This clonotype was found a few times. The V gene is TRBV7-3, the J gene TRBJ2-3; the D is unclear. V lost 2 bases to trimming and J lost 0 bases, with 9 bases between them. Germline-derived CDR1 and CDR2 are SGHTA and FQGTGA. CDR3 length equals 15 residues. CDR3 region: CASSLGQLSTDTQYF. CDR3 nucleotide sequence: TGTGCCAGCAGCTTAGGGCAGTTAAGCACAGATACGCAGTATTTT.

This clonotype occurred a few times. The chain recombines TRBV20-1 with TRBJ1-6, with TRBD1 identical over 11 bases. CDR1 and CDR2 from the germline V gene are DFQATT and SNEGSKA (reference sequence). This CDR3 spans 15 amino acids. J was trimmed by 7 bases and V by 3 bases; bases with no gene match: 5. CDR3 in DNA: TGCAGTGCTAGTGGGACAGGGGGTAGGAATTCACCCCTCCACTTT. This codes for CSASGTGGRNSPLHF.

This clonotype showed up just a few times. The chain employs TRBV19 and TRBJ1-1, with D hard to call. Germline lookup yields CDR1 LNHDA and CDR2 SQIVND (reference sequence). V gave up 5 bases and J gave up 3 bases, with 13 bases separating them. This CDR3 contains 14 residues. The CDR3 here is CASSSWFLDTEAFF. The CDR3, as DNA: TGTGCCAGTAGTTCTTGGTTCTTGGACACTGAAGCTTTCTTT. Looking up the rest from reference TRBV19 and TRBJ1-1 gives the full variable domain: DGGITQSPKYLFRKEGQNVTLSCEQNLNHDAMYWYRQDPGQGLRLIYYSQIVNDFQKGDIAEGYSVSREKKESFPLTVTSAQKNPTAFYLCASSSWFLDTEAFFGQGTRLTVV.

Only a few counts were recorded for this clonotype. The V and J genes are TRBV14 and TRBJ2-3, with D perhaps TRBD2 (6 bases). Trimming took 3 bases from V and 0 from J, leaving 10 bases between them. CDR3 length equals 15 residues. Looked up from germline, CDR1 is SGHDN and CDR2 is FVKESK. CDR3 sequence (DNA): TGTGCCAGCAGCCAGAAGGGACTCAGCACAGATACGCAGTATTTT. This translates into CASSQKGLSTDTQYF.

V is TRBV5-1 and J is TRBJ2-6, with D possibly matching TRBD1 (5 bases). Germline V gives CDR1 SGHRS, CDR2 YFSETQ. V lost 1 base to trimming and J lost 0 bases, with 8 bases between them. The CDR3 consists of 16 residues. The CDR3 loop is CASSLKQGSGANVLTF. For the CDR3, the DNA is TGCGCCAGCAGCTTGAAGCAGGGCTCTGGGGCCAACGTCCTGACTTTC.

This chain uses TRBV7-6 with TRBJ1-6; perhaps TRBD1 as D (6 bases). The germline V and J ends were trimmed by 5 bases and 0 bases, with 20 bases remaining between them. Looked up from germline, CDR1 is SGHVS and CDR2 is FNYEAQ. The CDR3 is 19 amino acids. The CDR3 spells CASSPRPGTLSSYNSPLHF. The CDR3 DNA follows: TGTGCCAGCAGCCCACGTCCCGGGACACTGAGCTCCTATAATTCACCCCTCCACTTT.

The rearrangement uses TRBV29-1 and TRBJ2-7; the D gene is possibly TRBD2 (5 bases). This CDR3 is built from 12 residues. Germline CDR1 and CDR2: SQVTM and ANQGSEA. Trimming removed 5 bases from V and 5 bases from J, with 13 bases in between. CDR3 in amino acids: CSVLEGTDEQYF. The DNA of the CDR3 is TGCAGCGTTTTAGAGGGAACCGACGAGCAGTACTTC.

This clonotype was picked up a small number of times. The chain joins TRBV4-3 to TRBJ1-1; a possible D gene is TRBD1 (5 bases). Trimming took 4 bases from V and 1 from J, leaving 16 bases between them. The CDR3 runs 16 residues. Germline V CDR1 and CDR2: LGHNA, YSLEER. CDR3: CASSLHPGLENTEAFF. CDR3 sequence (DNA): TGCGCCAGCAGCCTACACCCGGGACTCGAGAACACTGAAGCTTTCTTT.